These 23 T cell receptor beta chains share one sample of origin, sequenced in a study of blood T cell repertoires in COVID-19. The data were produced by immunoSEQ multiplex PCR, yet TCRdb's version contains in-frame clones alone and is incomplete. Of some 65,000 clones listed, over 75% are singletons. Source material: peripheral blood. The receptors here all came from an elderly man with acute or convalescent COVID-19.

The CDR3 bases are TGTGCCAGCAGTTGGACAGGGGAGCAGTTCTTC. Translation: CASSWTGEQFF. The rearrangement joins TRBV12-3 or TRBV12-4 to TRBJ2-1; 8 bases are a match to TRBD1. V lost 4 bases to trimming and J lost 10 bases; unmatched junction nucleotides: 0. This CDR3 is 11 amino acids long.

The V and J genes are TRBV9 and TRBJ2-2; 15 nucleotides line up with TRBD2. CDR1 is SGDLS and CDR2 is YYNGEE in the germline V gene. Trimming removed 4 bases from V and 6 bases from J; junction bases left unmatched: 7. The CDR3 contains 17 residues. The CDR3 bases are TGTGCCAGCAGCACCCTAGGACTAGCGGGAGGGCCCGGGGAGCTGTTTTTT. Its protein product is CASSTLGLAGGPGELFF.

V and J are TRBV5-8 and TRBJ1-5; D is unresolved. Per the germline V gene, CDR1 is SGHTS and CDR2 is YDEGEE. Trimming left V 2 bases short and J 0 bases short, with 12 bases between. CDR3 length: 16 residues. The CDR3 here is CASSLGVINSNQPQHF. The DNA of the CDR3 is TGTGCCAGCAGCTTAGGAGTTATCAATAGCAATCAGCCCCAGCATTTT.

The gene calls are TRBV12-3 or TRBV12-4 and TRBJ1-5; D gene unclear. The CDR3 sequence is 13 residues long. Trimming removed 4 bases from V and 1 base from J, with 5 bases in between. Written as DNA, the CDR3 is TGTGCCAGCAGTTCGGGGAGCAATCAGCCCCAGCATTTT. Its protein is CASSSGSNQPQHF.

The J gene is TRBJ1-2, the V gene TRBV29-1, with D perhaps matching TRBD1 (6 bases). In germline, CDR1 is SQVTM, CDR2 ANQGSEA. Between the trimmed V and J ends, which lost 6 bases and 6 bases, there was a span of 14 bases. The CDR3 contains 12 residues. This chain's CDR3 is CSVPIQGDGYTF. The CDR3 DNA reads TGCAGCGTCCCAATACAGGGTGATGGCTACACCTTC.

This chain links TRBV4-2 with TRBJ2-3, with 8 bases that match TRBD2. This CDR3 contains 17 residues. J was trimmed by 4 bases and V by 4 bases; bases with no gene match: 13. In germline, CDR1 is LGHNA, CDR2 YNFKEQ. CDR3: CASSRYYQREFPDTQYF. The CDR3 DNA reads as TGTGCCAGCAGCCGTTATTACCAGCGGGAGTTCCCAGATACGCAGTATTTT.

The rearrangement links TRBV3-1 (or the pseudogene TRBV3-2) to TRBJ1-1; D not certain. Per germline, CDR1 LGHDT and CDR2 YNNKEL (reference sequence). The CDR3 has 11 amino acids. The V end was cut by 1 base, the J end by 10 bases, with 7 bases between. CDR3 sequence: CASSQGAGAFF. The DNA of the CDR3 is TGTGCCAGCAGCCAAGGGGCTGGAGCTTTCTTT.

This clone has only a few counts. This chain uses TRBV30 with TRBJ2-1; a possible D gene is TRBD2 (5 bases). V shed 0 bases and J shed 10 bases, with 16 bases lying between them. Germline CDR1 is GTSNPN and CDR2 is SVGIG (reference sequence). There are 14 residues in the CDR3. CDR3 protein: CAWSVPGSSREQFF. The CDR3 coding sequence is TGTGCCTGGAGTGTCCCGGGGTCAAGCCGGGAGCAGTTCTTC.

The chain is built from TRBV19 and TRBJ2-4; D possibly corresponds to TRBD1 (5 bases). Trimming left V 3 bases short and J 4 bases short, with 13 bases between. The CDR3 runs to 15 residues. Looked up from germline, CDR1 is LNHDA and CDR2 is SQIVND (reference sequence). The CDR3 nucleotides are TGTGCCAGTAGTATTGAAGCGACAGTTAAAAACATTCAGTACTTC. This translates into CASSIEATVKNIQYF. Together with reference TRBV19 and TRBJ2-4, the CDR3 gives the full variable domain: DGGITQSPKYLFRKEGQNVTLSCEQNLNHDAMYWYRQDPGQGLRLIYYSQIVNDFQKGDIAEGYSVSREKKESFPLTVTSAQKNPTAFYLCASSIEATVKNIQYFGAGTRLSVL.

V and J are TRBV2 and TRBJ2-1; TRBD1 is a possible D gene (5 bases). This CDR3 contains 19 residues. The ends were cut back, 2 bases at V and 1 base at J, with 21 bases in the middle. Germline loops: CDR1 SNHLY, CDR2 FYNNEI. DNA for the CDR3: TGTGCCAGCAGTGAAAGGGGCCAGGGCCTCCAGTTTTCCTACAATGAGCAGTTCTTC. Amino acid sequence: CASSERGQGLQFSYNEQFF.

The J gene is TRBJ2-5, the V gene TRBV7-2; weak D call: TRBD1 (8 bases). The V and J ends lost 5 bases and 4 bases respectively, with 23 bases between them. CDR3 length: 17 residues. The V gene's germline CDR1 is SGHTA and CDR2 FQGNSA. The CDR3 loop reads CASSLGQGAAGVETQYF. The CDR3 region has the DNA TGTGCCAGCAGCCTCGGACAGGGAGCGGCGGGAGTAGAGACCCAGTACTTC. Drawing the rest from reference TRBV7-2 and TRBJ2-5, the complete variable domain is GAGVSQSPSNKVTEKGKDVELRCDPISGHTALYWYRQSLGQGLEFLIYFQGNSAPDKSGLPSDRFSAERTGGSVSTLTIQRTQQEDSAVYLCASSLGQGAAGVETQYFGPGTRLLVL.

The gene calls are TRBV19 and TRBJ2-1; D gene unclear. From germline, CDR1 is LNHDA and CDR2 SQIVND (reference sequence). Trimming pared 3 bases from V and 0 bases from J, leaving 9 bases between. This CDR3 is built from 15 residues. Here the CDR3 reads CASSMAERSYNEQFF. In DNA, the CDR3 is TGTGCCAGTAGTATGGCGGAGCGCTCCTACAATGAGCAGTTCTTC.

The chain uses TRBV5-8 and TRBJ2-1; 15 bases fit TRBD2. The CDR3 covers 16 residues. After removal of 4 bases from V and 7 bases from J, the junction contained 6 bases not matched to a gene. CDR1 and CDR2 from the germline V gene are SGHTS and YDEGEE. The CDR3 nucleotides read TGTGCCAGCAGCCCTACCGGGACTAGCGGGAGGAATGAGCAGTTCTTC. It is translated as CASSPTGTSGRNEQFF.

This clone was detected once. The J gene is TRBJ1-4, the V gene TRBV9; D unresolved. This CDR3 spans 14 amino acids. Germline values: CDR1 SGDLS, CDR2 YYNGEE. The germline V and J ends were trimmed by 0 bases and 5 bases, with 8 bases remaining between them. CDR3 residues: CASSVGQVNEKLFF. The CDR3 DNA reads as TGTGCCAGCAGCGTAGGTCAGGTAAATGAAAAACTGTTTTTT.

V and J are TRBV6-5 and TRBJ1-1, with D maybe TRBD1 (6 bases). This CDR3 has 15 residues. Per the germline V gene, CDR1 is MNHEY and CDR2 is SVGAGI. V shed 6 bases and J shed 4 bases, with 18 bases lying between them. The CDR3 region has the DNA TGTGCCAGCAGCTACGTGGGGGCAGGGCTCACTGAAGCTTTCTTT. This sequence encodes CASSYVGAGLTEAFF.

This chain connects TRBV27 to TRBJ2-7, with TRBD2 matching 11 bases. The CDR3 consists of 15 residues. Trimming cost V 7 bases and J 4 bases; bases outside gene matches: 9. Germline V lookup: CDR1 MNHEY, CDR2 SMNVEV (reference sequence). Here the CDR3 reads CASKGSSGRRYEQYF. In DNA form, the CDR3 reads TGTGCCAGCAAGGGGTCTAGCGGGAGGAGGTACGAGCAGTACTTC.

The CDR3 sequence: CASRFTGDGETQYF. The DNA for the CDR3 is TGTGCCAGCAGGTTTACAGGGGACGGGGAGACCCAGTACTTC. J is TRBJ2-5 and V is TRBV3-1 (or the pseudogene TRBV3-2); the match to TRBD1 covers 7 bases. Germline loops: CDR1 LGHDT, CDR2 YNNKEL (reference sequence). V shed 6 bases, J shed 5 bases, and the junction held 9 bases outside the gene matches. The CDR3 runs 14 residues.

The chain has TRBV28 and TRBJ2-7; possible D gene TRBD1, 5 bases. The CDR3 contains 13 residues. Trimming pared 10 bases from V and 3 bases from J, leaving 16 bases between. Germline CDR1 and CDR2: MDHEN and SYDVKM. For the CDR3, the DNA is TGTGCCACCTCAGGGCAGGCTTTCTACGAGCAGTACTTC. This sequence encodes CATSGQAFYEQYF.

The chain combines TRBV5-1 with TRBJ1-6; 8 bases map to TRBD1. The CDR3 contains 16 residues. The V and J ends lost 3 bases and 5 bases, in that order; junction bases with no gene match: 7. Germline V gene lookup returns CDR1 SGHRS and CDR2 YFSETQ. The CDR3 coding sequence is TGCGCCAGCAGCTCCTGGACAGGGCTAGATAATTCACCCCTCCACTTT. Translated, it gives CASSSWTGLDNSPLHF.

This chain connects TRBV2 to TRBJ2-1; TRBD1 aligns across 9 bases. V lost 8 bases and J lost 3; bases outside the gene matches: 11. Germline-derived CDR1 and CDR2 are SNHLY and FYNNEI. The CDR3 sequence is 16 residues long. The CDR3 sequence: CASGDRVGSGYNEQFF. The CDR3 DNA reads TGTGCCAGCGGGGACAGGGTCGGGTCCGGCTACAATGAGCAGTTCTTC.

The chain combines TRBV15 with TRBJ1-1; weak D call: TRBD1 (6 bases). The CDR3 extends over 12 amino acids. The germline V gene has CDR1 LNHNV and CDR2 YYDKDF (reference sequence). V gave up 8 bases and J gave up 0 bases, with 7 bases separating them. The CDR3 loop is CATGGVNTEAFF. Here the CDR3 DNA reads TGTGCCACCGGGGGCGTGAACACTGAAGCTTTCTTT.

A single count supports this clone. The genes are TRBV27 and TRBJ2-7; D perhaps matches TRBD2 (6 bases). The ends were cut back, 8 bases at V and 2 bases at J, with 16 bases in the middle. CDR1 and CDR2 from the germline V gene are MNHEY and SMNVEV (reference sequence). CDR3 length equals 14 residues. The CDR3 loop reads CASGHGGPTYEQYF. In DNA, the CDR3 is TGTGCCAGCGGTCACGGAGGGCCCACCTACGAGCAGTACTTC.

This clone was counted a single time. V gene TRBV20-1 combines with J gene TRBJ1-1, with D uncertain. Germline assignment: CDR1 DFQATT and CDR2 SNEGSKA (reference sequence). Trimming cost V 5 bases and J 6 bases, with 10 bases left between them. This CDR3 contains 11 residues. The CDR3 here is CSARYGPEAFF. In DNA form, the CDR3 reads TGCAGTGCTCGGTATGGGCCTGAAGCTTTCTTT.